The following is a T cell receptor beta chain sequence with its context. Antigen unknown. The data derive from a study of cytomegalovirus exposure and HLA in healthy donors. Nominally healthy donors were sampled, though unrecorded immune exposures were likely. Study-wide findings and caveats: Some segments of the V type, notably TRBV6-2 and TRBV6-3, were excluded as indistinguishable.

J gave up 5 bases and V 4 bases, and 10 bases lay outside the gene matches. From germline, CDR1 is SGHNT and CDR2 YYREEE (reference sequence). This CDR3 comprises 15 residues. It was with 60 Vbeta and 13 Jbeta primers that the PCR ran. Clones were read by immunoSEQ multiplex PCR, and TCRdb kept only the in-frame ones, dropping some. The data show roughly 200,000 clones, roughly 77% seen once. The sequenced material came from PBMCs. The clonotype comes from a man between 40 and 49 years old in good health and CMV-seropositive. V usage is TRBV5-4 and J usage is TRBJ2-7; the match to TRBD2 covers 9 bases. The CDR3 bases are TGTGCCAGCAGCCCCACCGGGACTAGCATCCACGAGCAGTACTTC. Translated, it gives CASSPTGTSIHEQYF.